Detailed here is one T cell receptor beta chain. The antigen remains undetermined. This specimen comes from a study of OX40 agonist ivuxolimab in advanced cancers. General study findings and limits: On average, a greater number of expanded clones characterised CD8+ T cells relative to CD4+.

The germline V gene has CDR1 MNHEY and CDR2 SVGAGI. Deletions cut 4 bases from V and 2 bases from J, with 9 bases between. The CDR3 loop spans 14 amino acids. Sequencing was performed with immunoSEQ multiplex PCR; in TCRdb, only in-frame clones are kept and a portion is missing. This sample has 90,000 or so clones, with 70% to 90% found just once. The chain links TRBV6-5 to TRBJ1-5, with D unresolved. This clonotype was sampled from an adult with an advanced solid tumor such as melanoma, head and neck, liver or kidney cancer. The sample was CD4+ or CD8+ T cells sorted from blood, taken in a trial of the OX40 agonist ivuxolimab. This CDR3 is CASSSGRGNQPQHF. Here the CDR3 DNA reads TGTGCCAGCAGTTCCGGACGGGGCAATCAGCCCCAGCATTTT.